The 7 T cell receptor beta chains reported below all come from one sample, sequenced in a study of regulatory T cells in long-lasting Graves disease (dated by TCRdb to the early 2020s). The time point label, read with the paper, signifies: newly diagnosed GD, antithyroid drugs for less than 3 months. For both TCR sequencing and RNA sequencing, RNA was extracted from PBMCs using TRIzol. Receptor libraries were prepared by multiplex PCR. The sequencing machine was an Illumina HiSeq 4000. CDR3 regions were amplified by Arm-PCR with iRepertoire HTBI primers to construct TCR beta libraries. In TCRdb, the public reads were trimmed at Q25 with fastp and aligned with MiXCR, with productive beta chains retained. Rows with a matching CDR3 protein are joined into one entry that keeps the most common DNA and genes. This sample has some 250,000 distinct CDR3 sequences in its table, and around 16% of those were observed once. The ten top clones hold more than 20% of the sample.

This specimen consisted of peripheral blood mononuclear cells (PBMCs), obtained at new diagnosis, from a patient treated with antithyroid drugs. The receptor set was obtained from a female donor with Graves disease.

CDR3: CASSLSWQANQPQHF. Written as DNA, the CDR3 is TGTGCCAGCAGTTTAAGTTGGCAGGCCAATCAGCCCCAGCATTTT. The V call is TRBV28, the J call TRBJ1-5; D gene uncertain. The ends were cut back, 2 bases at V and 3 bases at J, with 11 bases in the middle. Germline V gene lookup returns CDR1 MDHEN and CDR2 SYDVKM. This CDR3 is 15 amino acids long.

This clonotype was seen repeatedly, ten times or more. This chain links TRBV7-3 with TRBJ2-1, with D tentatively TRBD1 or TRBD2 (5 bases each). Trimming took off 4 bases at V and 9 bases at J, with 7 bases between the two ends. Germline-derived CDR1 and CDR2 are SGHTA and FQGTGA. The CDR3 length is 11 residues. CDR3 region: CASSSGGEQFF. The CDR3 DNA is TGTGCCAGCAGCTCTGGGGGTGAGCAGTTCTTC.

This chain uses TRBV28 with TRBJ2-1; maybe TRBD1 (5 bases). The CDR3 totals 14 residues. CDR1 is MDHEN and CDR2 is SYDVKM in the germline V gene. V lost 3 bases, J lost 8 bases, and 14 bases lay in between. CDR3 sequence: CASSFRGTSDEQFF. CDR3 nucleotide sequence: TGTGCCAGCAGTTTTAGGGGCACATCCGATGAGCAGTTCTTC.

V usage is TRBV28 and J usage is TRBJ1-3; TRBD1 aligns across 11 bases. The V gene's germline CDR1 is MDHEN and CDR2 SYDVKM. The length of the CDR3 is 16 residues. Germline trimming cut 3 bases from V and 4 bases from J; bases unmatched to any gene: 5. In DNA form, the CDR3 reads TGTGCCAGCAGTTTGGCGGACAGGGGGCACGGAAACACCATATATTTT. This gives the protein CASSLADRGHGNTIYF.

This clonotype was seen repeatedly, ten times or more. The chain carries TRBV6-1 and TRBJ1-2; maybe TRBD1 (6 bases). Germline V gene sequence: CDR1 MNHNS, CDR2 SASEGT. This CDR3 spans 13 amino acids. The V gene lost 7 bases and the J gene lost 4 bases, with 13 bases spanning the gap. This CDR3 reads CASIPTGLYGYTF. The CDR3 region has the DNA TGTGCCAGCATTCCTACAGGGCTCTATGGCTACACCTTC.

At least ten counts were recorded for this clonotype. The chain joins TRBV11-3 to TRBJ1-2; D is unresolved. The CDR3 is 13 residues long. The V end lost 1 base, the J end lost 8 bases, and 11 bases lay between the germline ends. Germline loops: CDR1 SGHNT, CDR2 YENEEA. DNA of the CDR3: TGTGCCAGCAGCTTAGTTGGCCTGGGAGGCTACACCTTC. Residues: CASSLVGLGGYTF.

Of note for this clonotype: This may arise from a read error, as a much more abundant clone is one base away. The rearrangement joins TRBV9 to TRBJ2-1; D is undetermined. Germline V lookup: CDR1 SGDLS, CDR2 YYNGEE. This CDR3 is 14 amino acids long. CDR3 loop: CASSVVSSYNKQFF. The CDR3 DNA sequence: TGTGCCAGCAGCGTAGTAAGCTCCTACAATAAGCAGTTCTTC.